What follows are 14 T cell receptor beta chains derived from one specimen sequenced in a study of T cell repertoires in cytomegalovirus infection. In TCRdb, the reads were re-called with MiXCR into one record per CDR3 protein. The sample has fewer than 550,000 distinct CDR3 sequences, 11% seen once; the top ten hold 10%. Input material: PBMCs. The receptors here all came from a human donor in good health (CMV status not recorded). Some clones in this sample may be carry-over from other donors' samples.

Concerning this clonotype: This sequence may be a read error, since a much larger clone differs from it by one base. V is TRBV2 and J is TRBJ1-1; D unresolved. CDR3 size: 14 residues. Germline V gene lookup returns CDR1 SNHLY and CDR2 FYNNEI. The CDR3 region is CTSKDGLENTEAFF. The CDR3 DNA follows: TGTACCAGCAAGGACGGGCTCGAGAACACTGAAGCTTTCTTT.

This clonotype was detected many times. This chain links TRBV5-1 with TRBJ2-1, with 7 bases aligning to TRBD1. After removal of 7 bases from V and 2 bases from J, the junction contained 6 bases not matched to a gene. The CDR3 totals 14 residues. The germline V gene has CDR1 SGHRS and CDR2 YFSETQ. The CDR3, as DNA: TGCGCCAGCGCACAGGGGTGGACCTACAATGAGCAGTTCTTC. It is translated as CASAQGWTYNEQFF.

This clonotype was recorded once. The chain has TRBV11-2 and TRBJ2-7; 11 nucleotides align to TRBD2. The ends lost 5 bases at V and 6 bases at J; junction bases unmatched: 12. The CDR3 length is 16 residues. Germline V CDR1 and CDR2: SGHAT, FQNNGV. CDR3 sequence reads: CASSRARTSGLIEQYF. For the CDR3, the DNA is TGTGCCAGCAGCCGAGCCCGGACTAGCGGGCTTATCGAGCAGTACTTC.

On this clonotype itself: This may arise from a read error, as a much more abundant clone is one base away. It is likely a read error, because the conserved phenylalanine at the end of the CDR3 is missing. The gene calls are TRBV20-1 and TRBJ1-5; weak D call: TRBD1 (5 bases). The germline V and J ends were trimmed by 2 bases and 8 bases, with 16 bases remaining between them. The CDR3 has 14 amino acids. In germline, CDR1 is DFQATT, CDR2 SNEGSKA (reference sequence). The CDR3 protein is CSARPGTSREPQHL. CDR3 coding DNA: TGCAGTGCTAGACCCGGGACCTCCAGGGAGCCCCAGCATCTT.

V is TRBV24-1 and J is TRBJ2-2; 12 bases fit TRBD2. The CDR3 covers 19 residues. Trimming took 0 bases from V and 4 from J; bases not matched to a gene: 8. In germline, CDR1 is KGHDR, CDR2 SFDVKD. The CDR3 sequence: CATSDLSSGRAESTGELFF. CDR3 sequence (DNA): TGTGCCACCAGTGATTTGTCTAGCGGGAGGGCCGAAAGCACCGGGGAGCTGTTTTTT.

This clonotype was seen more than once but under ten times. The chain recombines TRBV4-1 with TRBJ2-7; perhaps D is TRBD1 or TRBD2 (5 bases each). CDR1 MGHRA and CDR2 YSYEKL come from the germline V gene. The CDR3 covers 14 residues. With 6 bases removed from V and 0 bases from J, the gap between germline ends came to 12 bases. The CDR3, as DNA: TGCGCCAGCAGTCGAATGGGGACCTCCTACGAGCAGTACTTC. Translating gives CASSRMGTSYEQYF.

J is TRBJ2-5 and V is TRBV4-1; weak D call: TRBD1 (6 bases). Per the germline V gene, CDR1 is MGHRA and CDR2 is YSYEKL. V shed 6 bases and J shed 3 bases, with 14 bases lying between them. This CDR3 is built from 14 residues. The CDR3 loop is CASRRTKGEETQYF. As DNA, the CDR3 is TGCGCCAGCAGACGAACCAAGGGGGAAGAGACCCAGTACTTC.

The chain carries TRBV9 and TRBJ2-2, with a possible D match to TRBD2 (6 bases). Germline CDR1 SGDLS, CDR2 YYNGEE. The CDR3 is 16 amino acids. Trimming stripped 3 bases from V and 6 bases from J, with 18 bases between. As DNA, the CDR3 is TGTGCCAGCAGCGCTGGGGGAGGCTCTCTAGCCGGGGAGCTGTTTTTT. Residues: CASSAGGGSLAGELFF.

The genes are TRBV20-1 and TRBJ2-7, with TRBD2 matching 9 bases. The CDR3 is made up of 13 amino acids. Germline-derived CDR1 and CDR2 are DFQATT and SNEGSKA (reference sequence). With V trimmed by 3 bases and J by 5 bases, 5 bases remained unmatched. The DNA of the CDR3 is TGCAGTGCTAGCGCGGGAGGGCCCCACGAGCAGTACTTC. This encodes CSASAGGPHEQYF.

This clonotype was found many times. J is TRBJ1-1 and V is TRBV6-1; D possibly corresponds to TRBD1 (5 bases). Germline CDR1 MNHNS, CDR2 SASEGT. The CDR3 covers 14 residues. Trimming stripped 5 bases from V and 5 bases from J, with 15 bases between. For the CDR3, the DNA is TGTGCCAGCAGTTCGGGACTGGGCCTAACTGAAGCTTTCTTT. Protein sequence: CASSSGLGLTEAFF.

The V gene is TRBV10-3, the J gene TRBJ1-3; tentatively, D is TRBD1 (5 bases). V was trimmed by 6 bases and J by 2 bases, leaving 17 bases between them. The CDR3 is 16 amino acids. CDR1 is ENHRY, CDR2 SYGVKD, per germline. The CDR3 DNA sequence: TGTGCCATCAGCAGTCCGGGACGGGAAGCTGGAAACACCATATATTTT. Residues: CAISSPGREAGNTIYF.

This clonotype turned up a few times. The CDR3 DNA follows: TGCGCCAGCACCGGGGACGGGAGCCTTAGCTCTGGGGCCAACGTCCTGACTTTC. Its protein product is CASTGDGSLSSGANVLTF. The V and J genes are TRBV5-1 and TRBJ2-6; D is perhaps TRBD2 (6 bases). V was trimmed by 6 bases and J by 0 bases, leaving 19 bases between them. The CDR3 has 18 residues. Germline lookup yields CDR1 SGHRS and CDR2 YFSETQ.

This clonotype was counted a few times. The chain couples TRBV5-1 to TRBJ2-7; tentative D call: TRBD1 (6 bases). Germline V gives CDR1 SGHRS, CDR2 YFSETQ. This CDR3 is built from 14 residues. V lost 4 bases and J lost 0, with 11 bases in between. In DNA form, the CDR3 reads TGCGCCAGCAGCAGGGGGACGGGCTCCTACGAGCAGTACTTC. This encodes CASSRGTGSYEQYF. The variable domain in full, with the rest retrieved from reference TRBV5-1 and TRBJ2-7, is KAGVTQTPRYLIKTRGQQVTLSCSPISGHRSVSWYQQTPGQGLQFLFEYFSETQRNKGNFPGRFSGRQFSNSRSEMNVSTLELGDSALYLCASSRGTGSYEQYFGPGTRLTVT.

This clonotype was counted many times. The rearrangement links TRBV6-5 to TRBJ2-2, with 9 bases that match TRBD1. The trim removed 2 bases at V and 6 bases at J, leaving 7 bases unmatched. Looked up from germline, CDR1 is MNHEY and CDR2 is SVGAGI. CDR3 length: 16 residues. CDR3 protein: CASSYGDRALAGELFF. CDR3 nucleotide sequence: TGTGCCAGCAGTTACGGGGACAGGGCATTGGCCGGGGAGCTGTTTTTT.